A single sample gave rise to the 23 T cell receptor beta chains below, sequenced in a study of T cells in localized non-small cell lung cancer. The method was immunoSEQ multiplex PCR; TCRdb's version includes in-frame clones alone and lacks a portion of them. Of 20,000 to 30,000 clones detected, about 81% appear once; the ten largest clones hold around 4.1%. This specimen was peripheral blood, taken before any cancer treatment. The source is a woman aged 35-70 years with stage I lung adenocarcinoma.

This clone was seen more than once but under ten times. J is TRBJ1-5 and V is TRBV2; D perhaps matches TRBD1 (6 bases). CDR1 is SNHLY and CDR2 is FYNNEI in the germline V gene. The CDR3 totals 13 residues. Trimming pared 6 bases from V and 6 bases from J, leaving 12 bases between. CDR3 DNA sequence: TGTGCCAGCAGCGCAGGGGAGGGTCAGCCCCAGCATTTT. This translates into CASSAGEGQPQHF.

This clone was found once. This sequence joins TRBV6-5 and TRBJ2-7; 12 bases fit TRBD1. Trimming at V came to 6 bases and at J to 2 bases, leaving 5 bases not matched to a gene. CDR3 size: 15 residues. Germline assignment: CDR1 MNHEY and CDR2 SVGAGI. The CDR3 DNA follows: TGTGCCAGCAGCTTGGGACAGGGGGCTACCTACGAGCAGTACTTC. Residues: CASSLGQGATYEQYF.

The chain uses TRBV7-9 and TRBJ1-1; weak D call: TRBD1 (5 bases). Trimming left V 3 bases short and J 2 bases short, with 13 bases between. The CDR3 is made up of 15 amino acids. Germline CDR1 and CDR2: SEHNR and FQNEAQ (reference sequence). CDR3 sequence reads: CASSFPGLGNTEAFF. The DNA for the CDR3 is TGTGCCAGCAGCTTCCCAGGGCTCGGTAACACTGAAGCTTTCTTT.

The CDR3: CASSAVNQPQHF. As DNA, the CDR3 is TGTGCCAGCAGTGCTGTCAATCAGCCCCAGCATTTT. J is TRBJ1-5 and V is TRBV27; D remains ambiguous. V lost 5 bases to trimming and J lost 3 bases, with 5 bases between them. This CDR3 is 12 amino acids long. The germline V gene encodes CDR1 MNHEY and CDR2 SMNVEV (reference sequence).

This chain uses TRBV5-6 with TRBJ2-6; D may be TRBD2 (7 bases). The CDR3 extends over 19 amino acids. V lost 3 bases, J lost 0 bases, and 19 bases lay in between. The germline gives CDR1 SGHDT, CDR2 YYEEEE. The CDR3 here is CASSSTGRRGPSGANVLTF. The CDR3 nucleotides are TGTGCCAGCAGCTCGACGGGTAGGCGGGGGCCCTCTGGGGCCAACGTCCTGACTTTC.

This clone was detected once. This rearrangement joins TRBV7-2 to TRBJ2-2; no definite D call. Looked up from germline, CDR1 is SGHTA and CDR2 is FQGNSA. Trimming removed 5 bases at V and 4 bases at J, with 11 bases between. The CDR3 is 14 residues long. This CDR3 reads CASSQTIGTGELFF. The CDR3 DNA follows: TGTGCCAGCAGCCAAACGATTGGCACCGGGGAGCTGTTTTTT.

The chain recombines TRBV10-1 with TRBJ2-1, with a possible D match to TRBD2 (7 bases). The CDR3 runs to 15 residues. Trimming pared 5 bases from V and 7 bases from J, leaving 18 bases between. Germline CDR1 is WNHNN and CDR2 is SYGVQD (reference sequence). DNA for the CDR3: TGCGCCAGCAGTAAGGGGGGGGGAGGCTGGAATGAGCAGTTCTTC. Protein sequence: CASSKGGGGWNEQFF.

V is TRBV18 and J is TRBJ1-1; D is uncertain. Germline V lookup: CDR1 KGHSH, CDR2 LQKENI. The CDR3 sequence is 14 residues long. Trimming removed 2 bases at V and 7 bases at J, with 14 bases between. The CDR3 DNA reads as TGTGCCAGCTCACCATTCCTTGAGGGTGGTGAAGCTTTCTTT. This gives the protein CASSPFLEGGEAFF.

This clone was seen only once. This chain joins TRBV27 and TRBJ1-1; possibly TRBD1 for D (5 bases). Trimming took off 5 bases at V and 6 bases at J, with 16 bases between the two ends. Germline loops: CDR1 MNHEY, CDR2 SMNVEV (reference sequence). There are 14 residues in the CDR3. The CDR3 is CASSPKPRGAEAFF. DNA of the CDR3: TGTGCCAGCAGTCCGAAACCGAGGGGCGCTGAAGCTTTCTTT.

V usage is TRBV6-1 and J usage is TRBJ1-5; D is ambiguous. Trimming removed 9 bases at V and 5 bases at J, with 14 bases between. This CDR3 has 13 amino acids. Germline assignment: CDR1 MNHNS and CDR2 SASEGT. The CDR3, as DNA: TGTGCCAGTAATAGACGGGAAGATCAGCCCCAGCATTTT. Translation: CASNRREDQPQHF.

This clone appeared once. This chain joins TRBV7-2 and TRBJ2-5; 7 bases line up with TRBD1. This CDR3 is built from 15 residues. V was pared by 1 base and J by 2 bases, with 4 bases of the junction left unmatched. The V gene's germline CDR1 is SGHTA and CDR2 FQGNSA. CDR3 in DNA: TGTGCCAGCAGCTTAGAGGCCAGGGGGCAAGAGACCCAGTACTTC. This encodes CASSLEARGQETQYF.

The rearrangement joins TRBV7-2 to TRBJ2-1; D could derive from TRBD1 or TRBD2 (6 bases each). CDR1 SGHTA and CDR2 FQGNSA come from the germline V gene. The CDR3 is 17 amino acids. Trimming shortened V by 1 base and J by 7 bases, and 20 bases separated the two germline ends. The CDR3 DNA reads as TGTGCCAGCAGCTTAGGAATTGGGGGGCGAGTTAGGAATGAGCAGTTCTTC. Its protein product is CASSLGIGGRVRNEQFF.

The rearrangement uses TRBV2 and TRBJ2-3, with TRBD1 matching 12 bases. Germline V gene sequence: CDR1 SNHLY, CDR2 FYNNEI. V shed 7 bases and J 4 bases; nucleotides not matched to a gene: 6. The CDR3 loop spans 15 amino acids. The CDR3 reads CASTAGTGGPDTQYF. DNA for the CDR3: TGTGCCAGCACGGCCGGGACAGGGGGCCCAGATACGCAGTATTTT.

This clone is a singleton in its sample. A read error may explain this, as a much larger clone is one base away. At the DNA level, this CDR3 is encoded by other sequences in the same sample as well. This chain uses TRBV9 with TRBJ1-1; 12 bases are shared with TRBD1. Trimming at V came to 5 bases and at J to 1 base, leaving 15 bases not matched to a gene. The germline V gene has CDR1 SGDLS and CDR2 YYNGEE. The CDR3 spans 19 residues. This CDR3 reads CASSPPSGQGAIGNTEAFF. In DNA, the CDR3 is TGTGCCAGCAGTCCTCCCTCGGGACAGGGGGCAATTGGGAACACTGAAGCTTTCTTT.

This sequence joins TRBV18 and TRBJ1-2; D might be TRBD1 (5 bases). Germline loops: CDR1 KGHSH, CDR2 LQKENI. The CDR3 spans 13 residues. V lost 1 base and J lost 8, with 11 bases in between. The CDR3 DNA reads TGTGCCAGCTCACCACAGAAACAGGCCGGCTACACCTTC. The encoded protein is CASSPQKQAGYTF.

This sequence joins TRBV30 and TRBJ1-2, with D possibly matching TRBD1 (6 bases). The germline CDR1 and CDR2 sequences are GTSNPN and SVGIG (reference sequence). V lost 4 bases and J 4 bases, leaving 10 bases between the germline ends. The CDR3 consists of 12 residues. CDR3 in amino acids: CAWKTGLYGYTF. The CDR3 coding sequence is TGTGCCTGGAAAACAGGGCTCTATGGCTACACCTTC.

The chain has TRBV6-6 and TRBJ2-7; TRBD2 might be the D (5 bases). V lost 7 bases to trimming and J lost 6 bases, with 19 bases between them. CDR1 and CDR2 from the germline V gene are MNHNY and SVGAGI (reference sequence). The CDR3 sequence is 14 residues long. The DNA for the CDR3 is TGTGCCAGCATGCTCTCGGTTTTGGCGGGCGAGCAGTACTTC. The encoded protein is CASMLSVLAGEQYF.

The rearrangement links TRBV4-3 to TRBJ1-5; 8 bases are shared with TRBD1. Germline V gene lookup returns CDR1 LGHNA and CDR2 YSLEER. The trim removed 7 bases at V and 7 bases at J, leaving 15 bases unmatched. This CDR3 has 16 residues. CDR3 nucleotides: TGCGCCAGCACCCGGACAGGGCTCGCCCATATGCAGCCCCAGCATTTT. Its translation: CASTRTGLAHMQPQHF.

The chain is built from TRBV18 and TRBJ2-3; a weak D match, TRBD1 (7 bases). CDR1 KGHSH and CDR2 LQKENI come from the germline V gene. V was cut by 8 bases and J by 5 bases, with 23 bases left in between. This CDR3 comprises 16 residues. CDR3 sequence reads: CASAVAVTGKKDTQYF. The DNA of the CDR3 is TGTGCCAGCGCCGTAGCGGTGACAGGGAAAAAAGATACGCAGTATTTT.

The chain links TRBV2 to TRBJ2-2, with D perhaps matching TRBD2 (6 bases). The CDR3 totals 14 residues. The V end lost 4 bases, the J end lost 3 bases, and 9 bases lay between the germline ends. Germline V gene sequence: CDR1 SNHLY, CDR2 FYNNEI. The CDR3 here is CASSGTTYTGELFF. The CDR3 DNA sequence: TGTGCCAGCAGTGGGACTACCTACACCGGGGAGCTGTTTTTT. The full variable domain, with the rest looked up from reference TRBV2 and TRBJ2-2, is EPEVTQTPSHQVTQMGQEVILRCVPISNHLYFYWYRQILGQKVEFLVSFYNNEISEKSEIFDDQFSVERPDGSNFTLKIRSTKLEDSAMYFCASSGTTYTGELFFGEGSRLTVL.

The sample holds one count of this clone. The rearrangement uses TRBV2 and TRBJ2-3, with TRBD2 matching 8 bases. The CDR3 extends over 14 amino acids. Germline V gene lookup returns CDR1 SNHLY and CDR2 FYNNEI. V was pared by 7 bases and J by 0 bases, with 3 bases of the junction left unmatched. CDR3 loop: CASKRGGSTDTQYF. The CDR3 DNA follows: TGTGCCAGCAAACGGGGGGGCAGCACAGATACGCAGTATTTT.

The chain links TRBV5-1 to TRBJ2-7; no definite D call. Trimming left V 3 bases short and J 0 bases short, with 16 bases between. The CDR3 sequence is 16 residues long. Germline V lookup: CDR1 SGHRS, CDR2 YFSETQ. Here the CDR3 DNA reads TGCGCCAGCAGCTCCGGGCTTGTGGTGAACTCCTACGAGCAGTACTTC. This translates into CASSSGLVVNSYEQYF.

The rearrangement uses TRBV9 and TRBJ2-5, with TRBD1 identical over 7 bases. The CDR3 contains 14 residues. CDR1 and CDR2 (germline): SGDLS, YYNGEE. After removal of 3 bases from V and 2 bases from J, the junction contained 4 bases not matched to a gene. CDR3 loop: CASSASTGQETQYF. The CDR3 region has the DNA TGTGCCAGCAGCGCCTCGACAGGGCAAGAGACCCAGTACTTC.